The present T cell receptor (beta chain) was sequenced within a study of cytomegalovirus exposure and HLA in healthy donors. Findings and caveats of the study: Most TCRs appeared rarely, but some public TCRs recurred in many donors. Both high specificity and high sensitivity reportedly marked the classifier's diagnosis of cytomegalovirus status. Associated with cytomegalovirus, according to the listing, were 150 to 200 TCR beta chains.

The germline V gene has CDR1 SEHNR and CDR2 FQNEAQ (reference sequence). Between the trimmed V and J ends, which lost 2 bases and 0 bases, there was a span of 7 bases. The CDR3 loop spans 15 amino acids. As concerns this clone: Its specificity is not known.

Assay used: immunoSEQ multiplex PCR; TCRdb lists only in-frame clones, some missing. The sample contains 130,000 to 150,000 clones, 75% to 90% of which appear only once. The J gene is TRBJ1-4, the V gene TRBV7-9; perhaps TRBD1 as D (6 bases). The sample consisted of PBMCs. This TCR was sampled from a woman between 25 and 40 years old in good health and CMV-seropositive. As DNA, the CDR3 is TGTGCCAGCAGCTTAAGACAGGCAACTAATGAAAAACTGTTTTTT. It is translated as CASSLRQATNEKLFF.